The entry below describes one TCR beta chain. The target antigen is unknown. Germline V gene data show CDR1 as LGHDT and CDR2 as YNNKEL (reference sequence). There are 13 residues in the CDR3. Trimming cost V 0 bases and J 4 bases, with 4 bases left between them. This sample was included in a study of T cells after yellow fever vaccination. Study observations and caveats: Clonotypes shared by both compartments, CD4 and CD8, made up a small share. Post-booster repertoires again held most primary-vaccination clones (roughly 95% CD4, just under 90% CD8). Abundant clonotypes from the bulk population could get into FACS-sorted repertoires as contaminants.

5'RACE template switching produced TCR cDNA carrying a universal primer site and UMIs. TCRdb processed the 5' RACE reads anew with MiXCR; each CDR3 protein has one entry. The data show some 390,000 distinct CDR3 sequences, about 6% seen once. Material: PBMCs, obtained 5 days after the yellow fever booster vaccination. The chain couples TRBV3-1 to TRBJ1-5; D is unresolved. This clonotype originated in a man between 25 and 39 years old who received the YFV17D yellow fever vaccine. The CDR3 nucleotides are TGTGCCAGCAGCCAAGATACAAATCAGCCCCAGCATTTT. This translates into CASSQDTNQPQHF.